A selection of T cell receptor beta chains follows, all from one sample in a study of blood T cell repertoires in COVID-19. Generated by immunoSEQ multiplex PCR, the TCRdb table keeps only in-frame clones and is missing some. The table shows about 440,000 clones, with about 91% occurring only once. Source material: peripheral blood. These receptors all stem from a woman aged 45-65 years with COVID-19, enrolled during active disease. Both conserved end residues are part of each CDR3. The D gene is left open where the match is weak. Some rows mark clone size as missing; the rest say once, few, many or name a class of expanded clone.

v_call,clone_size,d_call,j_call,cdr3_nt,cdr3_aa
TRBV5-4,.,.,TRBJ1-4,TGTGCCAGCAGCTTAACGGCTTCGGGTGAAAAACTGTTTTTT,CASSLTASGEKLFF
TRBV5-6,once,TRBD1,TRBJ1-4,TGTGCCAGCAGCTCCGGACAGGGAAGGGGTGAAAAACTGTTTTTT,CASSSGQGRGEKLFF
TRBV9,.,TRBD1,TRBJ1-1,TGTGCCAGCAGCGCTGCCGGGACAGGGCCGAACACTGAAGCTTTCTTT,CASSAAGTGPNTEAFF
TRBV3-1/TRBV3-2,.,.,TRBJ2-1,TGTGCCAGCAGCCAAGGGGCAGGCTCCTACAATGAGCAGTTCTTC,CASSQGAGSYNEQFF
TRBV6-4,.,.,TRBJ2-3,TGTGCCAGCAGCGAAGGACTCACAGATACGCAGTATTTT,CASSEGLTDTQYF
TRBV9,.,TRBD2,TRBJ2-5,TGTGCCAGCAGCCCACGTCCCTTAGCGGGGGGGTACCAAGAGACCCAGTACTTC,CASSPRPLAGGYQETQYF
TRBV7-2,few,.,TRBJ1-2,TGTGCCAGCAGCCTTACGGGACACCTGAACTATGGCTACACCTTC,CASSLTGHLNYGYTF
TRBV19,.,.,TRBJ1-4,TGTGCCAGTAGTATAGATGTTTTAACAGGGCGCGAAAAACTGTTTTTT,CASSIDVLTGREKLFF
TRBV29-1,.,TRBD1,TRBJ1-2,TGCAGCGTTGACTCCAGGGACAGGGGGCATTATGGCTACACCTTC,CSVDSRDRGHYGYTF
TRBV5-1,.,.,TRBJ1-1,TGCGCCAGCAGCTTGTCCTACACCGGGGGCACTGAAGCTTTCTTT,CASSLSYTGGTEAFF
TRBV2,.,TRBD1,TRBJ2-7,TGTGCCAGCATTCACTGGACAGGGTTTAGCGACGAGCAGTACTTC,CASIHWTGFSDEQYF
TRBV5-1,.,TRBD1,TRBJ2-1,TGCGCCAGCAGGGCCGGACAGGGGGCAAATGAGCAGTTCTTC,CASRAGQGANEQFF
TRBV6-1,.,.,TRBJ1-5,TGTGCCAGCAGTGAGTTAGGAGTTCAGAGCAATCAGCCCCAGCATTTT,CASSELGVQSNQPQHF
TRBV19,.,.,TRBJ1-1,TGTGCCAGTAGTATTCGGGACACGAACACTGAAGCTTTCTTT,CASSIRDTNTEAFF
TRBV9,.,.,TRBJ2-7,TGTGCCAGCAGCGCGGGACACCTTAAGTCCGAGCAGTACTTC,CASSAGHLKSEQYF
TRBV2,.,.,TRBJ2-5,TGTGCCAGCAGTGGACTGCCGGGAGAGACCCAGTACTTC,CASSGLPGETQYF
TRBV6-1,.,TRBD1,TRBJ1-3,TGTGCCAGCAGTGATCCGGGACAGGGGTCTTCTGGAAACACCATATATTTT,CASSDPGQGSSGNTIYF
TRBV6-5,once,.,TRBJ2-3,TGTGCCAGCAGTTCCAAAAGTGGGAGGGATACGCAGTATTTT,CASSSKSGRDTQYF
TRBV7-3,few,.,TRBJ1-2,TGTGCCAGCAGCTTAACGTATCGGGGGAGGGACTATGGCTACACCTTC,CASSLTYRGRDYGYTF
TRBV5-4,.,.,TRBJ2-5,TGTGCCAGCAGCCGTACTCGAGGTTTAGAGACCCAGTACTTC,CASSRTRGLETQYF
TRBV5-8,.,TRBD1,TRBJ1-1,TGTGCCAGCAGCTGGGGGACAGGGAGCACTGAAGCTTTCTTT,CASSWGTGSTEAFF
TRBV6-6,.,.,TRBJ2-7,TGTGCCAGCACCCTAGGGCAGGGCGAGCAGTACTTC,CASTLGQGEQYF
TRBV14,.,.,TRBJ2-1,TGTGCCAGCAGCCAAGAGTGGGGGGTCAATGAGCAGTTCTTC,CASSQEWGVNEQFF
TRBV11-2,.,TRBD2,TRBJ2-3,TGTGCCAGCAGCTTAGTGCTAGCGGGGGTAGATACGCAGTATTTT,CASSLVLAGVDTQYF
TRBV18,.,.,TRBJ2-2,TGTGCCAGCTCACTCCGGAGGGGGCTGGGCACCGGGGAGCTGTTTTTT,CASSLRRGLGTGELFF
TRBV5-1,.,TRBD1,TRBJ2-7,TGCGCCAGCAGCCCCCAGGGGGCTTCGGGCGAGCAGTACTTC,CASSPQGASGEQYF
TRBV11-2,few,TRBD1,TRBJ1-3,TGTGCCAGCAGCTTTACAGGGGCAGGAAACACCATATATTTT,CASSFTGAGNTIYF
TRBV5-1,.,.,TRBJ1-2,TGCGCCAGCAGCATGGCAGGGGATGGCTACACCTTC,CASSMAGDGYTF
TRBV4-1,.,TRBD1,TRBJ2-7,TGCGCCAGCAGCTTGAGGTGGACAGGCCAGGAGGAGCAGTACTTC,CASSLRWTGQEEQYF
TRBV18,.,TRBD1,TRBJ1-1,TGTGCCAGCTCACCACCGGACAGGGGGACTGCTTTCTTT,CASSPPDRGTAFF
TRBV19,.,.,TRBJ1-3,TGTGCCACTCGGAGAGGGGGATCTGGAAACACCATATATTTT,CATRRGGSGNTIYF
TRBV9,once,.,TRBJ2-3,TGTGCCAGCAGCGTAGGGGGAGCCGGTGCAGATACGCAGTATTTT,CASSVGGAGADTQYF
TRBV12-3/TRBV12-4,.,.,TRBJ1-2,TGTGCCAGCAGTTCCTCCCAGTATGGCTACACCTTC,CASSSSQYGYTF